This TCR beta chain comes out of a study of beta chain features in type 1 diabetes. Sorting produced populations that all topped 95% purity. Reverse transcribing all isolated RNA meant expressed TCRB transcripts were sequenced. Here immunoSEQ multiplex PCR was the method, and the copy in TCRdb shows in-frame clones only, minus some. The data hold 200,000 to 250,000 clones, with around 9.9% observed a single time. This receptor was taken from a man aged 18 to 29 in good health. The sample taken for sequencing was central memory CD4+ T cells from blood.

The CDR3 DNA reads TGTGCCAGCTCACCGACCCAGGCTGGGGCCAACGTCCTGACTTTC. This sequence encodes CASSPTQAGANVLTF. V is TRBV18 and J is TRBJ2-6; D uncertain. This CDR3 comprises 15 residues. Germline-derived CDR1 and CDR2 are KGHSH and LQKENI. The V end was cut by 3 bases, the J end by 2 bases, with 8 bases between.